The present T cell receptor (beta chain) was sequenced within a study of long-term antiretroviral therapy in people with HIV. On the study more broadly: The earliest specimens came about a decade ahead of the 2015 immediate-ART recommendation. The study's findings and limits: The ART regimens used between 2004 and 2017 may be less effective than current ones. Clonal populations expanded prior to ART predominated within the repertoire at all time points.

The study drew at least one pre-ART and at least two post-ART PBMC samples from every donor. The assay, immunoSEQ v3.0, was run at survey level. This table comes from immunoSEQ multiplex PCR, and its TCRdb copy is limited to in-frame clones, with some not included. The sample gives 30,000 to 40,000 clones, around three quarters of which show up once; under 8.5% is in the top ten. With respect to this clone: Antigen: not known.

The clonotype originates from a woman aged 50 to 60 with HIV. Sample: unsorted PBMCs, taken 2 years after starting antiretroviral therapy.

The CDR3 nucleotides are TGTGCCAGCAGCCATGGGGCGGGGGAATTGTTTACAGATACGCAGTATTTT. This gives the protein CASSHGAGELFTDTQYF. The V gene is TRBV7-9, the J gene TRBJ2-3; 7 bases line up with TRBD2. V was pared by 5 bases and J by 3 bases, with 14 bases of the junction left unmatched. This CDR3 is 17 amino acids long. Germline values: CDR1 SEHNR, CDR2 FQNEAQ (reference sequence).